This TCR beta chain was retrieved from a study of cytomegalovirus exposure and HLA in healthy donors. PCR involved 60 Vbeta and 13 Jbeta primers. This table comes from immunoSEQ multiplex PCR, and its TCRdb copy is limited to in-frame clones, with some not included. The sample records about 69,000 clones, around 74% being singletons. Looked up from germline, CDR1 is SGHRS and CDR2 is YFSETQ. The CDR3 covers 11 residues. V lost 4 bases and J lost 7, with 7 bases in between. This chain connects TRBV5-1 to TRBJ2-3; D possibly corresponds to TRBD2 (6 bases). Sequenced: PBMCs. This sequence was found in a woman aged 60-75 years in good health and CMV-seropositive. CDR3: CASSGTYTQYF. In nucleotides, the CDR3 is TGCGCCAGCAGCGGGACTTATACGCAGTATTTT.